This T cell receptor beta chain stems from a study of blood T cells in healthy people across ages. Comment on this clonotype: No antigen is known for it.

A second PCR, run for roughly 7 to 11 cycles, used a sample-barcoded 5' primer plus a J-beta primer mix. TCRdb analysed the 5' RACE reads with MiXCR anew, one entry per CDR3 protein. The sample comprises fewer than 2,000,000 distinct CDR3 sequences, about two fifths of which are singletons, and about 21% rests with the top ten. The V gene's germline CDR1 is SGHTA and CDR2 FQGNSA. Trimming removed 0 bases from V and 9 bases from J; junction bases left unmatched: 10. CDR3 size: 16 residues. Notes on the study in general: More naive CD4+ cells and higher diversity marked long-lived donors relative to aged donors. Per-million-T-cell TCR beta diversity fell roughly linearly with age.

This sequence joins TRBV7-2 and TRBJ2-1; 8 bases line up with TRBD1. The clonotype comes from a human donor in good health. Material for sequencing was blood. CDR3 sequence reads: CASSLAAGGFQGEQFF. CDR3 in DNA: TGTGCCAGCAGCTTAGCTGCAGGGGGCTTTCAGGGTGAGCAGTTCTTC.